This TCR beta chain was sequenced in a study of blood T cells in healthy people across ages. A second PCR, run for roughly 7 to 11 cycles, used a sample-barcoded 5' primer plus a J-beta primer mix. From the 5' RACE reads, TCRdb called clonotypes with MiXCR, one entry per CDR3 protein. This sample has fewer than 650,000 distinct CDR3 sequences, with about 25% found just once. The CDR3 is 15 amino acids. V was pared by 4 bases and J by 5 bases, with 12 bases between. The germline V gene encodes CDR1 SGHDN and CDR2 FVKESK. This clonotype has only a few counts. These same records also appear under a second study, on T cells of mothers and their children.

The clonotype was recovered from a boy aged 2 to 10 in good health. What was sequenced was blood. The V gene is TRBV14, the J gene TRBJ1-6; D not certain. CDR3 amino acids: CASSRYRANNSPLHF. CDR3 coding DNA: TGTGCCAGCAGCCGTTACCGGGCCAATAATTCACCCCTCCACTTT.